This T cell receptor beta chain was sequenced in a study of shared clonotypes between healthy human individuals. This clone is judged medium-sized. This CDR3 is 18 amino acids long. Germline lookup yields CDR1 LGHNT and CDR2 FRNRAP. The germline V and J ends were trimmed by 5 bases and 2 bases, with 25 bases remaining between them. As originally analysed: Without quality scores, immunoSEQ junctional reads could not be filtered like full-length reads. Profiling relied on immunoSEQ multiplex PCR, and the TCRdb table lists in-frame clones only, not all of them. From that table come the V and J calls and clone size; the DNA was used to work out D and trimming. This sample has under 1,100,000 clones, with about 80% found just once.

The chain recombines TRBV12-5 with TRBJ2-7; tentatively, D is TRBD1 (6 bases). The sequencing sample was made of memory CD4+ T cells sorted from blood. Subset denoted: CD45RA-negative fraction. The TCR originated in a man aged 18 to 29 in good health. The CDR3 DNA reads as TGTGCTAGTGGTATTGCATTTTCCGGGACACCTGACCCCTACGAGCAGTACTTC. Protein sequence: CASGIAFSGTPDPYEQYF. Together with reference TRBV12-5 and TRBJ2-7, the CDR3 gives the full variable domain: DARVTQTPRHKVTEMGQEVTMRCQPILGHNTVFWYRQTMMQGLELLAYFRNRAPLDDSGMPKDRFSAEMPDATLATLKIQPSEPRDSAVYFCASGIAFSGTPDPYEQYFGPGTRLTVT.